The source of this TCR beta chain is a study of T cell repertoires in cytomegalovirus infection. This clonotype was observed a few times. Its antigen is not identified. The CDR3 is 12 amino acids. Germline CDR1 SGHTA, CDR2 FQGNSA. The V end was cut by 6 bases, the J end by 4 bases, with 7 bases between. TCRdb reanalysed the reads using MiXCR and keeps one entry per CDR3 protein. The table shows roughly 500,000 distinct CDR3 sequences, with 33% occurring only once. Study observations and caveats: Dominating the ex vivo response were HLA-C-restricted CMV-specific TCR beta clonotypes.

V is TRBV7-2 and J is TRBJ2-1, with D unclear. This sequence originates from a human donor in good health (CMV status not recorded). Some clones in this sample may be carry-over from other donors' samples. The sequenced sample was cultured PBMCs, obtained from culture after CMV antigen stimulation. This CDR3 reads CASRSDYNEQFF. The CDR3 DNA sequence: TGTGCCAGCAGGTCGGATTACAATGAGCAGTTCTTC.